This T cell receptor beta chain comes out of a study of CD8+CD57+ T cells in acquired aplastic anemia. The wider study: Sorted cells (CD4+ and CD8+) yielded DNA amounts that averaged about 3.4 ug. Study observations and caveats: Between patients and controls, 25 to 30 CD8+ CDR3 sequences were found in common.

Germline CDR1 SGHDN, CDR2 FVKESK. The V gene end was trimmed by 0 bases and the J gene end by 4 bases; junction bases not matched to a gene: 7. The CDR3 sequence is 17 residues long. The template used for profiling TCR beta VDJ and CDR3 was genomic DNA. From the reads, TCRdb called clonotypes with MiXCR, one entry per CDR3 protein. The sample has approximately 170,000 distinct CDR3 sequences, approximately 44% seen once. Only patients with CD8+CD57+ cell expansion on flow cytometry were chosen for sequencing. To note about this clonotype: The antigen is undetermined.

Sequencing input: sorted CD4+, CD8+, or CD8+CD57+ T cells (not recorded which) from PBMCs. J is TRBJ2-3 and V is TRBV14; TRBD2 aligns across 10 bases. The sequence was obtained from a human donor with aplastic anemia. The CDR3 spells CASSQDRSGRAADTQYF. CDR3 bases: TGTGCCAGCAGCCAAGATAGGAGCGGGAGGGCCGCAGATACGCAGTATTTT.